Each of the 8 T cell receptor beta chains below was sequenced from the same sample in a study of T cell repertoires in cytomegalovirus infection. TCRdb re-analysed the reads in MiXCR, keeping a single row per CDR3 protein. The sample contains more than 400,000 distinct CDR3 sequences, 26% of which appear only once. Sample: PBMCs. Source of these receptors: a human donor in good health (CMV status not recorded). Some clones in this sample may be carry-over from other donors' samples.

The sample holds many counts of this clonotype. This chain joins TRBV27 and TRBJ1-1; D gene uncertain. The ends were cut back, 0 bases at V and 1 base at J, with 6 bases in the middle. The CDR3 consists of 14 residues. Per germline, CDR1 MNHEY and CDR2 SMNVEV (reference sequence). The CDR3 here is CASSLSLWNTEAFF. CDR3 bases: TGTGCCAGCAGTTTATCGCTATGGAACACTGAAGCTTTCTTT.

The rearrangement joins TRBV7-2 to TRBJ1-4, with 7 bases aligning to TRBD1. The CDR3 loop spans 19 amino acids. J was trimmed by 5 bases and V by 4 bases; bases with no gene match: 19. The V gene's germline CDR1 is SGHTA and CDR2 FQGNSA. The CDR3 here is CASSSDPWDRGLGNEKLFF. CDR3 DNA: TGTGCCAGCAGCTCAGACCCTTGGGACAGAGGATTGGGGAATGAAAAACTGTTTTTT. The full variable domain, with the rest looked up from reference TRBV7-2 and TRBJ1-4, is GAGVSQSPSNKVTEKGKDVELRCDPISGHTALYWYRQSLGQGLEFLIYFQGNSAPDKSGLPSDRFSAERTGGSVSTLTIQRTQQEDSAVYLCASSSDPWDRGLGNEKLFFGSGTQLSVL.

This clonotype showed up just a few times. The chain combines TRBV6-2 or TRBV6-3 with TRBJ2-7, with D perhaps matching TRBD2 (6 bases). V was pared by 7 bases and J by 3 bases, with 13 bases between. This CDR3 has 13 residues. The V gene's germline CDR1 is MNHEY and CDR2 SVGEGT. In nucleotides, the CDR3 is TGTGCCAGCAACCGGGCGGACTACTACGAGCAGTACGTC. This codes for CASNRADYYEQYV.

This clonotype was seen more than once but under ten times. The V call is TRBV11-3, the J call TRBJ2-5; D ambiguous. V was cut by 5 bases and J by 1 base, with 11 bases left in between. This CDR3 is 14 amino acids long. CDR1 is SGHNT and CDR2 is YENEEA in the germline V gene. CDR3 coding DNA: TGTGCCAGCAGCCCGCCCTTGACCCAAGAGACCCAGTACTTC. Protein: CASSPPLTQETQYF.

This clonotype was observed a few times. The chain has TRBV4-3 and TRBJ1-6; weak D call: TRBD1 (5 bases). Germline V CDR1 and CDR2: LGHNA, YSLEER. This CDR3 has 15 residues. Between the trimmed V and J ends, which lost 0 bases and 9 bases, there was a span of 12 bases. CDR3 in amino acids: CASSQDRGGSSPLHF. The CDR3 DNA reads TGCGCCAGCAGCCAAGATAGGGGAGGTTCTTCACCCCTCCACTTT.

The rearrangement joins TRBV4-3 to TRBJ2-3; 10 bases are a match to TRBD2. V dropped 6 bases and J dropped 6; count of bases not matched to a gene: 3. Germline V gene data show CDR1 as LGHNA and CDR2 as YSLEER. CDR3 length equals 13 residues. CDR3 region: CASSQTSGDTQYF. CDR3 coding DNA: TGCGCCAGCAGTCAGACTAGCGGGGATACGCAGTATTTT.

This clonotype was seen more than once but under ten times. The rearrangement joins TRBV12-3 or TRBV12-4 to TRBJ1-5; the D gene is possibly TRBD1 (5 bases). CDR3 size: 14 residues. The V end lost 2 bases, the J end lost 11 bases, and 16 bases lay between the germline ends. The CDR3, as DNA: TGTGCCAGCAGTTTAACATCCGGGGGATTGTCCCAGCATTTT. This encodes CASSLTSGGLSQHF.

The CDR3: CASSSPAGGRGTDTQYF. The CDR3 bases are TGTGCCAGCAGCTCACCCGCAGGGGGCCGAGGCACAGATACGCAGTATTTT. The chain combines TRBV11-2 with TRBJ2-3; TRBD1 matches 8 bases. V trimming: 4 bases; J trimming: 1 base; junction bases outside the gene matches: 10. Germline-derived CDR1 and CDR2 are SGHAT and FQNNGV. The CDR3 sequence is 17 residues long.